One and the same sample provided the 23 T cell receptor beta chains below, sequenced in a study of blood T cell repertoires in COVID-19. The table came from immunoSEQ multiplex PCR; TCRdb's copy has only in-frame clones and leaves some out. Of 150,000 to 200,000 clones listed, about 89% are singletons. Sequences were obtained from PBMCs or T cells enriched from blood (not recorded which). These receptors were obtained from a young woman who had recovered from COVID-19.

As for this clone: Additional DNA sequences in this sample encode the identical CDR3. The chain employs TRBV5-1 and TRBJ2-3, with D perhaps TRBD2 (6 bases). Trimming took off 2 bases at V and 2 bases at J, with 12 bases between the two ends. The CDR3 length is 15 residues. Germline CDR1 SGHRS, CDR2 YFSETQ. CDR3 region: CASSLRGGITDTQYF. The CDR3 DNA is TGCGCCAGCAGCTTAAGGGGCGGGATCACAGATACGCAGTATTTT.

The chain combines TRBV29-1 with TRBJ1-5; a weak D match, TRBD1 (5 bases). The V end was cut by 7 bases, the J end by 7 bases, with 14 bases between. There are 12 residues in the CDR3. From germline, CDR1 is SQVTM and CDR2 ANQGSEA. As DNA, the CDR3 is TGCAGCGCCGGCGGCGGGGGGCAGCCCCAGCATTTT. It codes for CSAGGGGQPQHF.

The chain links TRBV2 to TRBJ2-2; D remains ambiguous. Trimming pared 5 bases from V and 3 bases from J, leaving 10 bases between. The CDR3 sequence is 14 residues long. CDR1 and CDR2 from the germline V gene are SNHLY and FYNNEI. CDR3 nucleotides: TGTGCCAGCAGTTTTCACCCGGACACCGGGGAGCTGTTTTTT. Its protein is CASSFHPDTGELFF.

The V and J genes are TRBV4-2 and TRBJ2-7; weak D call: TRBD2 (5 bases). This CDR3 has 17 residues. V was trimmed by 0 bases and J by 7 bases, leaving 22 bases between them. The germline V gene encodes CDR1 LGHNA and CDR2 YNFKEQ. The CDR3 here is CASSQDLGSAPTREQYF. The CDR3 DNA follows: TGTGCCAGCAGCCAAGATCTGGGGAGCGCACCTACTAGAGAGCAGTACTTC.

The chain joins TRBV4-1 to TRBJ2-5, with a weak D call TRBD1 (7 bases). Germline CDR1 MGHRA, CDR2 YSYEKL. This CDR3 has 17 amino acids. V lost 5 bases and J lost 2, with 21 bases in between. In nucleotides, the CDR3 is TGCGCCAGCAGCACCCGACAGGGAAGGGGGGAGCAAGAGACCCAGTACTTC. Its translation: CASSTRQGRGEQETQYF.

The chain is built from TRBV7-8 and TRBJ2-5, with 11 bases matching TRBD1. With 5 bases clipped from V and 5 bases from J, the junction kept 10 bases outside the gene matches. The germline V gene encodes CDR1 SGHVS and CDR2 FQNEAQ. This CDR3 spans 16 amino acids. DNA of the CDR3: TGTGCCAGCAGCCGCCGAGGACAGGGGGCCTGGGAGACCCAGTACTTC. Its translation: CASSRRGQGAWETQYF.

This chain joins TRBV6-5 and TRBJ2-5, with D maybe TRBD2 (6 bases). V was trimmed by 0 bases and J by 5 bases, leaving 13 bases between them. The V gene's germline CDR1 is MNHEY and CDR2 SVGAGI. The CDR3 loop spans 15 amino acids. In DNA form, the CDR3 reads TGTGCCAGCAGTTACTCGGGAGCGGGTTTTGAGACCCAGTACTTC. Its protein product is CASSYSGAGFETQYF.

J is TRBJ2-7 and V is TRBV28; TRBD2 matches 9 bases. J lost 0 bases, V lost 5 bases, and 5 bases had no gene match. The CDR3 has 15 residues. CDR1 is MDHEN and CDR2 is SYDVKM in the germline V gene. This CDR3 is CASSPTSGVSYEQYF. The CDR3 DNA is TGTGCCAGCAGTCCGACTAGCGGAGTCTCCTACGAGCAGTACTTC. Full variable domain (remainder filled in from reference TRBV28 and TRBJ2-7): DVKVTQSSRYLVKRTGEKVFLECVQDMDHENMFWYRQDPGLGLRLIYFSYDVKMKEKGDIPEGYSVSREKKERFSLILESASTNQTSMYLCASSPTSGVSYEQYFGPGTRLTVT.

The CDR3 here is CASSRTGQTYEQYF. The CDR3, as DNA: TGTGCCAGCAGCCGTACGGGACAGACCTACGAGCAGTACTTC. The J gene is TRBJ2-7, the V gene TRBV5-6; 7 bases are a match to TRBD1. The V segment lost 4 bases and the J segment 2 bases; nucleotides outside the gene matches: 6. CDR3 length: 14 amino acids. Germline values: CDR1 SGHDT, CDR2 YYEEEE. The variable domain in full, with the rest retrieved from reference TRBV5-6 and TRBJ2-7, is DAGVTQSPTHLIKTRGQQVTLRCSPKSGHDTVSWYQQALGQGPQFIFQYYEEEERQRGNFPDRFSGHQFPNYSSELNVNALLLGDSALYLCASSRTGQTYEQYFGPGTRLTVT.

CDR3 coding DNA: TGTGCCAGCTCACCAAGGACTAGTATGGGCACAGATACGCAGTATTTT. This sequence encodes CASSPRTSMGTDTQYF. The genes are TRBV18 and TRBJ2-3; 7 bases are shared with TRBD2. Trimming cost V 2 bases and J 1 base; bases outside gene matches: 6. CDR3 length equals 16 residues. Germline-derived CDR1 and CDR2 are KGHSH and LQKENI.

The gene calls are TRBV10-3 and TRBJ1-2; maybe TRBD1 (6 bases). V shed 0 bases and J shed 5 bases, with 13 bases lying between them. This CDR3 has 15 amino acids. The germline gives CDR1 ENHRY, CDR2 SYGVKD. CDR3 region: CAISESAWTEYGYTF. In nucleotides, the CDR3 is TGTGCCATCAGTGAGTCGGCCTGGACAGAGTATGGCTACACCTTC.

The V and J genes are TRBV5-4 and TRBJ1-4; 7 nucleotides agree with TRBD1. The CDR3 has 14 residues. With V trimmed by 3 bases and J by 5 bases, 4 bases remained unmatched. CDR1 SGHNT and CDR2 YYREEE come from the germline V gene (reference sequence). CDR3 sequence: CASSWRTGNEKLFF. DNA for the CDR3: TGTGCCAGCAGCTGGAGGACAGGAAATGAAAAACTGTTTTTT.

In DNA form, the CDR3 reads TGTGCCAGCAGCTTGAAAGAGGGCACTGAAGCTTTCTTT. Translating it yields CASSLKEGTEAFF. The rearrangement links TRBV7-8 to TRBJ1-1; D remains ambiguous. The CDR3 runs to 13 residues. The germline gives CDR1 SGHVS, CDR2 FQNEAQ. The V gene lost 3 bases and the J gene lost 4 bases, with 9 bases spanning the gap.

This sequence joins TRBV19 and TRBJ1-2, with TRBD1 matching over 10 bases. Trimming at V came to 8 bases and at J to 5 bases, leaving 14 bases not matched to a gene. The CDR3 runs to 16 residues. Looked up from germline, CDR1 is LNHDA and CDR2 is SQIVND (reference sequence). CDR3 sequence (DNA): TGTGCCAGTCAGGGGACAGGGGTCCCGACCGCTTATGGCTACACCTTC. As protein: CASQGTGVPTAYGYTF. The full variable domain, in which reference TRBV19 and TRBJ1-2 provide the parts outside the CDR3, is DGGITQSPKYLFRKEGQNVTLSCEQNLNHDAMYWYRQDPGQGLRLIYYSQIVNDFQKGDIAEGYSVSREKKESFPLTVTSAQKNPTAFYLCASQGTGVPTAYGYTFGSGTRLTVV.

J is TRBJ2-1 and V is TRBV12-5; 12 bases are a match to TRBD2. The CDR3 loop spans 15 amino acids. The V gene end was trimmed by 5 bases and the J gene end by 9 bases; junction bases not matched to a gene: 8. Germline V gene lookup returns CDR1 LGHNT and CDR2 FRNRAP. The CDR3, as DNA: TGTGCTAGTGGTCCCGGACTAGCGGGGAACCTTGAGCAGTTCTTC. Translating it yields CASGPGLAGNLEQFF. Looking up the rest from reference TRBV12-5 and TRBJ2-1 gives the full variable domain: DARVTQTPRHKVTEMGQEVTMRCQPILGHNTVFWYRQTMMQGLELLAYFRNRAPLDDSGMPKDRFSAEMPDATLATLKIQPSEPRDSAVYFCASGPGLAGNLEQFFGPGTRLTVL.

Regarding this clone: In the same sample, other DNA sequences code for this CDR3. J is TRBJ1-1 and V is TRBV27, with D perhaps TRBD1 (5 bases). The germline gives CDR1 MNHEY, CDR2 SMNVEV (reference sequence). The length of the CDR3 is 14 residues. Trimming took off 2 bases at V and 1 base at J, with 8 bases between the two ends. CDR3 nucleotide sequence: TGTGCCAGCAGTTTACTAGGGGCGAACACTGAAGCTTTCTTT. This codes for CASSLLGANTEAFF.

The CDR3 nucleotides are TGTGCCAGCAGCCTCAAGCCTTCTTACTATGGCTACACCTTC. The encoded protein is CASSLKPSYYGYTF. The chain joins TRBV27 to TRBJ1-2; D is unclear. V lost 6 bases and J 3 bases, leaving 14 bases between the germline ends. Germline CDR1 reads MNHEY; CDR2 reads SMNVEV (reference sequence). The CDR3 length is 14 residues.

The chain is built from TRBV5-4 and TRBJ2-7; unclear D gene. CDR3 length equals 14 residues. The germline V gene has CDR1 SGHNT and CDR2 YYREEE (reference sequence). V lost 4 bases, J lost 3 bases, and 14 bases lay in between. In DNA, the CDR3 is TGTGCCAGCAGCCCCCGGCCCCCGGGCTACGAGCAGTACTTC. This translates into CASSPRPPGYEQYF. Full variable domain (missing parts from reference TRBV5-4 and TRBJ2-7): ETGVTQSPTHLIKTRGQQVTLRCSSQSGHNTVSWYQQALGQGPQFIFQYYREEENGRGNFPPRFSGLQFPNYSSELNVNALELDDSALYLCASSPRPPGYEQYFGPGTRLTVT.

The chain links TRBV7-8 to TRBJ1-2; D might be TRBD1 (6 bases). In germline, CDR1 is SGHVS, CDR2 FQNEAQ. Trimming shortened V by 0 bases and J by 3 bases, and 8 bases separated the two germline ends. The CDR3 loop spans 14 amino acids. The CDR3 DNA is TGTGCCAGCAGCTTAGCGGCAGGGGACTATGGCTACACCTTC. This sequence encodes CASSLAAGDYGYTF. Full variable domain (remainder filled in from reference TRBV7-8 and TRBJ1-2): GAGVSQSPRYKVAKRGQDVALRCDPISGHVSLFWYQQALGQGPEFLTYFQNEAQLDKSGLPSDRFFAERPEGSVSTLKIQRTQQEDSAVYLCASSLAAGDYGYTFGSGTRLTVV.

The chain couples TRBV10-3 to TRBJ1-2; a possible D gene is TRBD1 (5 bases). This CDR3 has 16 residues. Germline lookup yields CDR1 ENHRY and CDR2 SYGVKD. V was clipped by 7 bases and J by 4 bases, with 22 bases between them. CDR3: CAITPNFRDPGYGYTF. CDR3 nucleotides: TGTGCCATCACTCCGAATTTCAGGGATCCCGGCTATGGCTACACCTTC.

V gene TRBV10-3 combines with J gene TRBJ1-2; TRBD1 aligns across 7 bases. Germline-derived CDR1 and CDR2 are ENHRY and SYGVKD. The CDR3 has 14 amino acids. The V and J ends lost 5 bases and 2 bases, in that order; junction bases with no gene match: 5. The CDR3 DNA follows: TGTGCCATCAGTAGCTCGGGACAGAACTATGGCTACACCTTC. Its protein is CAISSSGQNYGYTF.

This clone appeared a single time. This sequence joins TRBV4-1 and TRBJ2-7; unclear D gene. This CDR3 region has 16 residues. Trimming removed 1 base at V and 5 bases at J, with 18 bases between. Germline CDR1 reads MGHRA; CDR2 reads YSYEKL. The CDR3 DNA reads as TGCGCCAGCAGCCAAGGTTGGAGCCGAAAGTTAGACGAGCAGTACTTC. Translation gives CASSQGWSRKLDEQYF.

The chain links TRBV27 to TRBJ1-1; the match to TRBD1 covers 7 bases. V was pared by 2 bases and J by 0 bases, with 0 bases of the junction left unmatched. CDR1 and CDR2 from the germline V gene are MNHEY and SMNVEV (reference sequence). The CDR3 is 14 residues long. The CDR3 region has the DNA TGTGCCAGCAGTTTAGACAGGGTGAACACTGAAGCTTTCTTT. It translates to CASSLDRVNTEAFF.